The rows below give T cell receptor beta chains drawn from one sample of a study of blood T cell repertoires in COVID-19. Only in-frame clones appear in the TCRdb table, and some are missing; sequencing was by immunoSEQ multiplex PCR. The table lists 50,000 or so clones, roughly 83% of them singletons, with roughly three fifths in the top ten. The sample consisted of peripheral blood. Receptors were obtained from a man between 65 and 80 years old with acute or convalescent COVID-19. The CDR3 runs from the conserved cysteine through the conserved F or W. A D gene is named only where the DNA matches it firmly. Not every row has a clone size; where given, it reads once, few, many or a size class.

size: once; V: TRBV6-1; D: TRBD2; J: TRBJ2-5; DNA: TGTGCCAGCAGTGAAGGCCGGACCGGACTAGCGGGGGGGTGGGAGACCCAGTACTTC; CDR3: CASSEGRTGLAGGWETQYF
size: once; V: TRBV7-6; D: TRBD1; J: TRBJ1-1; DNA: TGTGCCAGCAGCTTAGGGACAGGGGACACTGAAGCTTTCTTT; CDR3: CASSLGTGDTEAFF
size: NA; V: TRBV28; D: NA; J: TRBJ1-1; DNA: TGTGCCAGCAGTGGCACAGGGATAAAGGCTTTCTTT; CDR3: CASSGTGIKAFF
size: NA; V: TRBV25-1; D: NA; J: TRBJ1-4; DNA: TGTGCCAGCATGCGGGCAGGGGCTAATGAAAAACTGTTTTTT; CDR3: CASMRAGANEKLFF
size: NA; V: TRBV7-8; D: NA; J: TRBJ1-6; DNA: TGTGCCAGCAGCTTCGGAACAGGGAGCTCCTATAATTCACCCCTCCACTTT; CDR3: CASSFGTGSSYNSPLHF
size: few; V: TRBV6-6; D: TRBD1; J: TRBJ2-3; DNA: TGTGCCAGCAGTTACCCAGGGGGTGGCACAGATACGCAGTATTTT; CDR3: CASSYPGGGTDTQYF
size: NA; V: TRBV20-1; D: TRBD1; J: TRBJ1-2; DNA: TGCAGTGCTAGTCTCGGGACAGGGTATGGCTACACCTTC; CDR3: CSASLGTGYGYTF
size: NA; V: TRBV19; D: TRBD1; J: TRBJ1-5; DNA: TGTGCCAGTAGTGGAGGGACAGGGATGAATCAGCCCCAGCATTTT; CDR3: CASSGGTGMNQPQHF
size: few; V: TRBV18; D: NA; J: TRBJ2-5; DNA: TGTGCCAGCTCACTAAACGTCGACAGGTTATTGTACCAAGAGACCCAGTACTTC; CDR3: CASSLNVDRLLYQETQYF
size: NA; V: TRBV4-1; D: NA; J: TRBJ1-5; DNA: TGCGCCAGCAGCCCCCTTCCCGGGGAAGTGAGTCAGCCCCAGCATTTT; CDR3: CASSPLPGEVSQPQHF
size: NA; V: TRBV30; D: TRBD2; J: TRBJ2-7; DNA: TGTGCCTGGACCCCCGGGACTAGCGGGAGGAACGAGCAGTACTTC; CDR3: CAWTPGTSGRNEQYF
size: once; V: TRBV30; D: TRBD1; J: TRBJ1-4; DNA: TGTGCCTGGAGACTGGGACAGGAGAATAATGAAAAACTGTTTTTT; CDR3: CAWRLGQENNEKLFF
size: NA; V: TRBV5-1; D: TRBD2; J: TRBJ2-2; DNA: TGCGCCAGCAGCTGGACTAGCGGGGGTCCCGGGGAGCTGTTTTTT; CDR3: CASSWTSGGPGELFF
size: NA; V: TRBV12-3/TRBV12-4; D: NA; J: TRBJ1-5; DNA: TGTGCCAGCAACTCAGGGATGAATCAGCCCCAGCATTTT; CDR3: CASNSGMNQPQHF
size: once; V: TRBV10-2; D: NA; J: TRBJ1-2; DNA: TGCGCCAGCAGTGTGGACTCCATGGGCTATGGCTACACCTTC; CDR3: CASSVDSMGYGYTF
size: few; V: TRBV11-2; D: NA; J: TRBJ1-3; DNA: TGTGCCAGCAGCTTAGCGGGCGGGCCACAGTATGGAAACACCATATATTTT; CDR3: CASSLAGGPQYGNTIYF
size: NA; V: TRBV30; D: NA; J: TRBJ1-6; DNA: TGTGCCTGGAGTCGCGACTTCACCCTCCACTTT; CDR3: CAWSRDFTLHF
size: NA; V: TRBV3-1/TRBV3-2; D: NA; J: TRBJ1-6; DNA: TGTGCCAGCACCCCAGGGCCACAGTATAATTCACCCCTCCACTTT; CDR3: CASTPGPQYNSPLHF
size: NA; V: TRBV5-1; D: NA; J: TRBJ1-1; DNA: TGCGCCAGCAGCCGGTTAGGGACTATCGGTGTCACTGAAGCTTTCTTT; CDR3: CASSRLGTIGVTEAFF
size: NA; V: TRBV5-4; D: NA; J: TRBJ2-3; DNA: TGTGCCAGCAGGCCGGACTGGACGGGGGATACGCAGTATTTT; CDR3: CASRPDWTGDTQYF
size: NA; V: TRBV27; D: TRBD1; J: TRBJ1-1; DNA: TGTGCCAGCAGCAACGACAGGGGGACTGAAGCTTTCTTT; CDR3: CASSNDRGTEAFF
size: NA; V: TRBV7-2; D: NA; J: TRBJ1-6; DNA: TGTGCCAGCAGCTTAAATGCAGGGTTGGATTCACCCCTCCACTTT; CDR3: CASSLNAGLDSPLHF
size: NA; V: TRBV7-2; D: NA; J: TRBJ1-5; DNA: TGTGCCAGCAGCTTGCGGGGTAGTAATCAGCCCCAGCATTTT; CDR3: CASSLRGSNQPQHF
size: NA; V: TRBV29-1; D: NA; J: TRBJ2-1; DNA: TGCAGCGTTGTACAGAGCTACAATGAGCAGTTCTTC; CDR3: CSVVQSYNEQFF
size: NA; V: TRBV5-5; D: TRBD1; J: TRBJ2-5; DNA: TGTGCCAGCAGCGTACAGGGGACCCAAGAGACCCAGTACTTC; CDR3: CASSVQGTQETQYF
size: NA; V: TRBV7-3; D: TRBD2; J: TRBJ2-1; DNA: TGTGCCAGCAGTGGTGCGGGGGACTCCTACAATGAGCAGTTCTTC; CDR3: CASSGAGDSYNEQFF
size: NA; V: TRBV7-9; D: TRBD2; J: TRBJ2-1; DNA: TGTGCCAGCAGCTTAGCGGGAGGGCCGAATGAGCAGTTCTTC; CDR3: CASSLAGGPNEQFF
size: NA; V: TRBV4-2; D: NA; J: TRBJ1-5; DNA: TGTGCCAGCAGCCAAGCCCCCGGGGGGAATCAGCCCCAGCATTTT; CDR3: CASSQAPGGNQPQHF
size: NA; V: TRBV10-1; D: NA; J: TRBJ2-7; DNA: TGCGCCAGCAGTGTAAACGAGCAGTACTTC; CDR3: CASSVNEQYF
size: NA; V: TRBV11-3; D: NA; J: TRBJ2-3; DNA: TGTGCCAGCAGCTTAGACCAGGCCACAGATACGCAGTATTTT; CDR3: CASSLDQATDTQYF
size: NA; V: TRBV18; D: TRBD1; J: TRBJ2-2; DNA: TGTGCCAGCTCACGGGACAGGGTAACGGACACCGGGGAGCTGTTTTTT; CDR3: CASSRDRVTDTGELFF
size: NA; V: TRBV7-9; D: NA; J: TRBJ2-1; DNA: TGTGCCAGCAGCCCCTCGAGGCTCGATGAGCAGTTCTTC; CDR3: CASSPSRLDEQFF
size: few; V: TRBV27; D: NA; J: TRBJ1-5; DNA: TGTGCCAGCAGTTTATACAGAAATAGCAATCAGCCCCAGCATTTT; CDR3: CASSLYRNSNQPQHF
size: few; V: TRBV7-9; D: NA; J: TRBJ2-7; DNA: TGTGCCAGCACCCCGACAGGAGGATCCTACGAGCAGTACTTC; CDR3: CASTPTGGSYEQYF
size: NA; V: TRBV7-9; D: NA; J: TRBJ1-4; DNA: TGTGCCAGCAGCAAGACAGCTTCCAATGAAAAACTGTTTTTT; CDR3: CASSKTASNEKLFF
size: NA; V: TRBV9; D: TRBD1; J: TRBJ2-1; DNA: TGTGCCAGCAGCTCCCGCCGGGACAGAGGCAATGAGCAGTTCTTC; CDR3: CASSSRRDRGNEQFF
size: NA; V: TRBV3-1/TRBV3-2; D: TRBD1; J: TRBJ1-2; DNA: TGTGCCAGCAGCCAATCCGACAGGGACTATGGCTACACCTTC; CDR3: CASSQSDRDYGYTF
size: NA; V: TRBV7-2; D: TRBD2; J: TRBJ2-4; DNA: TGTGCCAGCAGCCCCACTAGCGGGAAAAACATTCAGTACTTC; CDR3: CASSPTSGKNIQYF
size: NA; V: TRBV29-1; D: NA; J: TRBJ2-7; DNA: TGCAGCGTTAATTACTCCTACGAGCAGTACTTC; CDR3: CSVNYSYEQYF
size: NA; V: TRBV14; D: NA; J: TRBJ2-7; DNA: TGTGCCAGCAGCCATTCCAGGGTTGAGCAGTACTTC; CDR3: CASSHSRVEQYF
size: NA; V: TRBV9; D: NA; J: TRBJ1-5; DNA: TGTGCCAGCAGCGTCGGAGGAGGGGAGAATCAGCCCCAGCATTTT; CDR3: CASSVGGGENQPQHF
size: once; V: TRBV11-3; D: NA; J: TRBJ2-3; DNA: TGTGCCAGCAGCTTAGAGGCAGGGGATACGCAGTATTTT; CDR3: CASSLEAGDTQYF
size: NA; V: TRBV29-1; D: TRBD2; J: TRBJ2-1; DNA: TGCAGCGTGGCTTCGCGGGAGGGTTACAATGAGCAGTTCTTC; CDR3: CSVASREGYNEQFF
size: NA; V: TRBV5-1; D: NA; J: TRBJ2-1; DNA: TGCGCCAGCAGCTTGACGCGGGGTTCCTACAATGAGCAGTTCTTC; CDR3: CASSLTRGSYNEQFF
size: NA; V: TRBV28; D: NA; J: TRBJ2-7; DNA: TGTGCCAGCAAGACAACCTACGAGCAGTACTTC; CDR3: CASKTTYEQYF
size: once; V: TRBV19; D: NA; J: TRBJ1-3; DNA: TGTGCCAGTAGTATTTGGAGGGGACCTCTGTCTGGAAACACCATATATTTT; CDR3: CASSIWRGPLSGNTIYF
size: NA; V: TRBV14; D: NA; J: TRBJ2-1; DNA: TGTGCCAGCAGAGGGGCGGGGAATGAGCAGTTCTTC; CDR3: CASRGAGNEQFF
size: NA; V: TRBV27; D: NA; J: TRBJ2-3; DNA: TGTGCCAGCAAGACTACCATTACAGATACGCAGTATTTT; CDR3: CASKTTITDTQYF
size: once; V: TRBV12-3/TRBV12-4; D: NA; J: TRBJ2-7; DNA: TGTGCCAGCAGCCTATCTTTTGAGCAGTACTTC; CDR3: CASSLSFEQYF
size: few; V: TRBV7-2; D: NA; J: TRBJ1-5; DNA: TGTGCCAGCAGCTTTAATAGCAATCAGCCCCAGCATTTT; CDR3: CASSFNSNQPQHF
size: once; V: TRBV6-4; D: TRBD1; J: TRBJ1-5; DNA: TGTGCCAGCAGTGAACAGACAGGGACAAATCAGCCCCAGCATTTT; CDR3: CASSEQTGTNQPQHF
size: NA; V: TRBV6-1; D: TRBD1; J: TRBJ2-5; DNA: TGTGCCAGCAGTGGAACGGGACAGATTTTCCAAGAGACCCAGTACTTC; CDR3: CASSGTGQIFQETQYF
size: NA; V: TRBV29-1; D: NA; J: TRBJ2-7; DNA: TGCAGCGTTGAGGAGGAGGGCCAGGACTACGAGCAGTACTTC; CDR3: CSVEEEGQDYEQYF
size: once; V: TRBV4-3; D: NA; J: TRBJ1-4; DNA: TGCGCCAGCAGCCCCGGAGAGATTAATGAAAAACTGTTTTTT; CDR3: CASSPGEINEKLFF